These 31 T cell receptor beta chains originate from one sample sequenced in a study of Graves' ophthalmopathy and Graves' hyperthyroidism. Scientists amplified the TCR beta CDR3 regions from RNA transcripts. First-round RT-PCR employed HTBI primers, with a second-round multiplex PCR after it. TCRdb re-analysed the multiplex PCR reads in MiXCR, keeping a single row per CDR3 protein. This sample has under 800,000 distinct CDR3 sequences, with approximately 22% found just once. Source material: peripheral blood. These receptors all stem from a woman younger than 30 with stable Graves' hyperthyroidism. Some clones in this sample may be carry-over from other donors' samples.

This clonotype has at least ten counts. The CDR3 sequence: CASRTDSIDVPQYF. The CDR3 coding sequence is TGTGCCAGCAGAACGGACAGCATCGATGTCCCTCAGTACTTC. The chain has TRBV7-6 and TRBJ2-5, with a weak D call TRBD1 (6 bases). The CDR3 length is 14 residues. Germline V lookup: CDR1 SGHVS, CDR2 FNYEAQ. With 6 bases removed from V and 11 bases from J, the gap between germline ends came to 22 bases.

This clonotype appeared many times. The chain recombines TRBV2 with TRBJ1-2; no definite D call. Germline lookup yields CDR1 SNHLY and CDR2 FYNNEI. The CDR3 length is 13 residues. V was clipped by 5 bases and J by 8 bases, with 15 bases between them. The CDR3 nucleotides are TGTGCCAGCAGTACAACCAGGCCGGAGGGCTACACCTTC. Encoded protein: CASSTTRPEGYTF.

V gene TRBV12-3 or TRBV12-4 combines with J gene TRBJ1-1; D remains unclear. Trimming cost V 4 bases and J 8 bases, with 8 bases left between them. The CDR3 extends over 11 amino acids. CDR3 in amino acids: CASSSAAEAFF. DNA of the CDR3: TGTGCCAGCAGTTCGGCGGCGGAAGCTTTCTTT.

This clonotype was counted at least ten times. The chain carries TRBV7-9 and TRBJ1-5; D not resolved. The CDR3 length is 12 residues. Germline values: CDR1 SEHNR, CDR2 FQNEAQ (reference sequence). V was trimmed by 3 bases and J by 6 bases, leaving 6 bases between them. The DNA of the CDR3 is TGTGCCAGCAGCTTCCCCGGTCAGCCCCAGCATTTT. Its protein product is CASSFPGQPQHF.

This clonotype was picked up many times. The chain links TRBV5-4 to TRBJ2-7, with D perhaps TRBD1 or TRBD2 (5 bases each). Germline-derived CDR1 and CDR2 are SGHNT and YYREEE (reference sequence). The CDR3 length is 14 residues. V dropped 2 bases and J dropped 3 bases, with 12 bases sitting between them. Here the CDR3 DNA reads TGTGCCAGCAGCTTCCGGGGTCAGGGCTACGAGCAGTACTTC. It yields the protein CASSFRGQGYEQYF.

This clonotype has a count of ten or more. A much larger clone lies a single base off, so this may be a read error. The rearrangement links TRBV12-3 or TRBV12-4 to TRBJ2-7; D is unresolved. This CDR3 comprises 11 residues. CDR3 residues: CASGFEDEQYF. The DNA of the CDR3 is TGTGCCAGCGGTTTCGAGGACGAGCAGTACTTC.

CDR3 bases: TGTGCCAGCAGCAAGGGACAGATGAACACTGAAGCTTTCTTT. This sequence encodes CASSKGQMNTEAFF. The rearrangement joins TRBV13 to TRBJ1-1; 7 bases agree with TRBD1. The ends lost 5 bases at V and 0 bases at J; junction bases unmatched: 3. Germline V gene data show CDR1 as PRHDT and CDR2 as FYEKMQ (reference sequence). There are 14 residues in the CDR3.

The chain has TRBV5-4 and TRBJ1-2; weak D call: TRBD1 (5 bases). The ends were cut back, 4 bases at V and 7 bases at J, with 20 bases in the middle. This CDR3 region has 15 residues. Germline assignment: CDR1 SGHNT and CDR2 YYREEE (reference sequence). The DNA for the CDR3 is TGTGCCAGCAGCCCTGGGGGGGTCGGTTCTGGTGGCTACACCTTC. This codes for CASSPGGVGSGGYTF.

The chain has TRBV12-3 or TRBV12-4 and TRBJ1-2; D ambiguous. This CDR3 has 15 amino acids. Trimming pared 6 bases from V and 1 base from J, leaving 15 bases between. CDR3 amino acids: CASSLINHLNYGYTF. Here the CDR3 DNA reads TGTGCCAGCAGCTTGATCAATCACCTTAACTATGGCTACACCTTC.

This clonotype was counted between two and nine times. The chain uses TRBV25-1 and TRBJ2-2; D gene unclear. This CDR3 has 13 amino acids. Trimming cost V 5 bases and J 6 bases, with 10 bases left between them. The germline V gene has CDR1 MGHDK and CDR2 SYGVNS. The CDR3 loop reads CASSLRSAGELFF. The CDR3 bases are TGTGCCAGCAGTTTACGATCGGCCGGGGAGCTGTTTTTT.

This clonotype was observed a few times. CDR3 protein: CASRRLAGGSYNEQFF. CDR3 sequence (DNA): TGTGCCAGCAGGCGACTAGCGGGAGGCTCCTACAATGAGCAGTTCTTC. The V call is TRBV27, the J call TRBJ2-1; 13 bases map to TRBD2. CDR3 length: 16 residues. Germline V lookup: CDR1 MNHEY, CDR2 SMNVEV (reference sequence). V was pared by 6 bases and J by 0 bases, with 2 bases of the junction left unmatched.

J is TRBJ1-1 and V is TRBV6-5; TRBD1 might be the D (6 bases). With 3 bases removed from V and 4 bases from J, the gap between germline ends came to 12 bases. Per germline, CDR1 MNHEY and CDR2 SVGAGI. The CDR3 has 14 amino acids. The chain's CDR3 is CASSYTGQTTEAFF. CDR3 nucleotide sequence: TGTGCCAGCAGTTATACAGGACAGACCACTGAAGCTTTCTTT.

The chain recombines TRBV9 with TRBJ2-7; 7 bases are shared with TRBD2. J gave up 5 bases and V 0 bases, and 8 bases lay outside the gene matches. The CDR3 loop spans 15 amino acids. Per the germline V gene, CDR1 is SGDLS and CDR2 is YYNGEE. The CDR3: CASSVDPSGADEQYF. The CDR3 coding sequence is TGTGCCAGCAGCGTAGACCCTAGCGGCGCGGACGAGCAGTACTTC.

This clonotype was observed many times. The J gene is TRBJ2-7, the V gene TRBV27; 11 bases line up with TRBD2. CDR3 length: 14 residues. Trimming took 0 bases from V and 5 from J; bases not matched to a gene: 0. Germline V lookup: CDR1 MNHEY, CDR2 SMNVEV (reference sequence). In DNA form, the CDR3 reads TGTGCCAGCAGTTTATCACTAGCGGGAGACGAGCAGTACTTC. Its translation is CASSLSLAGDEQYF.

This clonotype was detected many times. V usage is TRBV10-3 and J usage is TRBJ1-1; D is unresolved. The length of the CDR3 is 12 residues. Germline V gives CDR1 ENHRY, CDR2 SYGVKD. The V end lost 8 bases, the J end lost 1 base, and 8 bases lay between the germline ends. CDR3 protein: CAIAAENTEAFF. The CDR3 DNA sequence: TGTGCCATCGCGGCAGAGAACACTGAAGCTTTCTTT.

This clonotype turned up a few times. This could be a read error, since a much larger clone is one nucleotide away. This sequence joins TRBV6-5 and TRBJ2-4; perhaps TRBD1 as D (5 bases). This CDR3 contains 14 residues. CDR1 MNHEY and CDR2 SVGAGI come from the germline V gene. The CDR3 DNA sequence: TGTGCCAGCAGTTACTCGACAGCCAAAAACATTAAGTACTTC. Translation gives CASSYSTAKNIKYF.

This clonotype came up a few times. This sequence joins TRBV12-3 or TRBV12-4 and TRBJ2-7; TRBD2 matches 7 bases. There are 14 residues in the CDR3. With V trimmed by 1 base and J by 4 bases, 4 bases remained unmatched. The CDR3 DNA is TGTGCCAGCAGTTTAGTGGGACTATCGTACGAGCAGTACTTC. It encodes CASSLVGLSYEQYF.

This clonotype appeared many times. The V gene is TRBV12-3 or TRBV12-4, the J gene TRBJ1-1; TRBD1 aligns across 9 bases. This CDR3 has 15 residues. The V and J ends lost 6 bases and 1 base, in that order; junction bases with no gene match: 6. This CDR3 reads CASSEQGAGNTEAFF. CDR3 bases: TGTGCCAGCAGCGAACAGGGGGCTGGGAACACTGAAGCTTTCTTT.

This clonotype showed up many times. The chain is built from TRBV18 and TRBJ2-7, with no clear D. The CDR3 contains 15 residues. V was trimmed by 0 bases and J by 2 bases, leaving 11 bases between them. Looked up from germline, CDR1 is KGHSH and CDR2 is LQKENI. This CDR3 is CASSPPQNGPYEQYF. CDR3 nucleotide sequence: TGTGCCAGCTCACCACCTCAGAACGGGCCCTACGAGCAGTACTTC. Drawing the rest from reference TRBV18 and TRBJ2-7, the complete variable domain is NAGVMQNPRHLVRRRGQEARLRCSPMKGHSHVYWYRQLPEEGLKFMVYLQKENIIDESGMPKERFSAEFPKEGPSILRIQQVVRGDSAAYFCASSPPQNGPYEQYFGPGTRLTVT.

This clonotype was observed at least ten times. The chain links TRBV12-3 or TRBV12-4 to TRBJ2-2; D gene unclear. This CDR3 is built from 17 residues. The V and J ends lost 0 bases and 0 bases respectively, with 11 bases between them. The CDR3 spells CASSLALVRPNTGELFF. The CDR3 nucleotides are TGTGCCAGCAGTTTAGCCTTGGTTAGGCCGAACACCGGGGAGCTGTTTTTT.

The chain couples TRBV30 to TRBJ1-1, with TRBD1 matching 7 bases. V dropped 4 bases and J dropped 5; count of bases not matched to a gene: 13. The germline V gene encodes CDR1 GTSNPN and CDR2 SVGIG (reference sequence). There are 15 residues in the CDR3. For the CDR3, the DNA is TGTGCCTGGAAATTCCTAGGGGGCTCGGTAACTGAAGCTTTCTTT. Encoded protein: CAWKFLGGSVTEAFF.

This clonotype was counted ten times or more. The chain carries TRBV6-5 and TRBJ1-1, with TRBD1 identical over 8 bases. CDR3 length equals 17 residues. The trim removed 0 bases at V and 0 bases at J, leaving 6 bases unmatched. The germline CDR1 and CDR2 sequences are MNHEY and SVGAGI. CDR3 residues: CASSYSTQGAMNTEAFF. The DNA of the CDR3 is TGTGCCAGCAGTTACTCAACTCAGGGGGCCATGAACACTGAAGCTTTCTTT.

V gene TRBV25-1 combines with J gene TRBJ2-5; D is tentatively TRBD1 or TRBD2 (5 bases each). The CDR3 sequence is 15 residues long. Germline CDR1 and CDR2: MGHDK and SYGVNS. V lost 3 bases and J 1 base, leaving 12 bases between the germline ends. CDR3 amino acids: CASSEKGRIQETQYF. For the CDR3, the DNA is TGTGCCAGCAGTGAGAAGGGACGGATCCAAGAGACCCAGTACTTC.

This clonotype appeared many times. V usage is TRBV29-1 and J usage is TRBJ2-7; TRBD2 matches 11 bases. This CDR3 contains 13 residues. Germline trimming cut 6 bases from V and 2 bases from J; bases unmatched to any gene: 3. CDR1 and CDR2 from the germline V gene are SQVTM and ANQGSEA. CDR3 in DNA: TGCAGCGTGGAGACTAGCGGGACCTACGAGCAGTACTTC. This translates into CSVETSGTYEQYF.

This clonotype has a handful of counts. This rearrangement joins TRBV29-1 to TRBJ2-3; 11 bases agree with TRBD2. Trimming cost V 7 bases and J 6 bases; bases outside gene matches: 3. The germline V gene encodes CDR1 SQVTM and CDR2 ANQGSEA. CDR3 length equals 12 residues. CDR3 sequence: CSGGTSGDTQYF. The CDR3 DNA reads as TGCAGCGGTGGGACTAGCGGTGATACGCAGTATTTT.

This clonotype was counted ten times or more. CDR3 sequence reads: CSARDERGGRTGELFF. CDR3 bases: TGCAGTGCTAGAGATGAGCGGGGGGGGCGGACCGGGGAGCTGTTTTTT. This rearrangement joins TRBV20-1 to TRBJ2-2, with 10 bases identical to TRBD2. The germline V gene has CDR1 DFQATT and CDR2 SNEGSKA (reference sequence). V was pared by 0 bases and J by 5 bases, with 6 bases of the junction left unmatched. CDR3 length: 16 amino acids.

With respect to this clonotype: At one of its ends the junction is not consistent with the germline gene, which may arise from a read error. The chain carries TRBV18 and TRBJ2-7; D is ambiguous. This CDR3 region has 13 residues. Germline assignment: CDR1 KGHSH and CDR2 LQKENI. The CDR3 is CASPPGQNYEQYF. The CDR3 DNA is TGTGCCAGCCCACCGGGCCAAAACTACGAGCAGTACTTC. The complete variable domain, with remaining parts taken from reference TRBV18 and TRBJ2-7, reads NAGVMQNPRHLVRRRGQEARLRCSPMKGHSHVYWYRQLPEEGLKFMVYLQKENIIDESGMPKERFSAEFPKEGPSILRIQQVVRGDSAAYFCASPPGQNYEQYFGPGTRLTVT.

Many counts were recorded for this clonotype. The chain links TRBV5-1 to TRBJ2-5; 9 positions match TRBD1. The CDR3 totals 15 residues. The germline CDR1 and CDR2 sequences are SGHRS and YFSETQ. The J segment lost 4 bases and the V segment lost 0 bases, leaving 4 bases of the junction unmatched. For the CDR3, the DNA is TGCGCCAGCAGCTTGGGGGACAGGGACGTAGAGACCCAGTACTTC. This codes for CASSLGDRDVETQYF.

The chain combines TRBV28 with TRBJ1-4, with 9 bases lining up with TRBD1. CDR3 length: 14 residues. CDR1 and CDR2 from the germline V gene are MDHEN and SYDVKM. With V trimmed by 3 bases and J by 8 bases, 4 bases remained unmatched. The CDR3 here is CASSLGQGDEKLFF. The CDR3 coding sequence is TGTGCCAGCAGTTTGGGACAGGGTGACGAAAAACTGTTTTTT.

There are many counts of this clonotype. J is TRBJ2-7 and V is TRBV19, with a weak D call TRBD1 (5 bases). Between the trimmed V and J ends, which lost 4 bases and 6 bases, there was a span of 13 bases. This CDR3 comprises 13 residues. Germline CDR1 and CDR2: LNHDA and SQIVND (reference sequence). In DNA, the CDR3 is TGTGCCAGTAGTAGAGCGCAGGGCACCGAGCAGTACTTC. Protein sequence: CASSRAQGTEQYF.

This clonotype occurred a few times. The chain has TRBV6-1 and TRBJ1-2; 8 bases align to TRBD1. V gave up 6 bases and J gave up 3 bases; unmatched junction bases: 12. Germline CDR1 is MNHNS and CDR2 is SASEGT. There are 16 residues in the CDR3. CDR3 sequence: CASSWTGPSDDYGYTF. DNA for the CDR3: TGTGCCAGCAGCTGGACAGGGCCCTCGGATGACTATGGCTACACCTTC.